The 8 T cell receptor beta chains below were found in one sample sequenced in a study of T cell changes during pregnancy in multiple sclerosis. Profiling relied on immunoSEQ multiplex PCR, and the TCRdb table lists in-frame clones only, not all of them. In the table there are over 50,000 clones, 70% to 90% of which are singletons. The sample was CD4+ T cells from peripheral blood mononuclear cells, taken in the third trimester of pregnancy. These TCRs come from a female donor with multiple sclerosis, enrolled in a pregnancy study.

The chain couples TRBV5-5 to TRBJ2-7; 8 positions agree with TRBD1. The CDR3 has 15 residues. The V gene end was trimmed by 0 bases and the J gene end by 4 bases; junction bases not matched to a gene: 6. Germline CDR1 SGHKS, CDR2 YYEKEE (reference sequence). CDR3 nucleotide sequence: TGTGCCAGCAGCTTGGCAGGGGGCCCTAAATACGAGCAGTACTTC. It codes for CASSLAGGPKYEQYF. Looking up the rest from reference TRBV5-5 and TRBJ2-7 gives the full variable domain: DAGVTQSPTHLIKTRGQQVTLRCSPISGHKSVSWYQQVLGQGPQFIFQYYEKEERGRGNFPDRFSARQFPNYSSELNVNALLLGDSALYLCASSLAGGPKYEQYFGPGTRLTVT.

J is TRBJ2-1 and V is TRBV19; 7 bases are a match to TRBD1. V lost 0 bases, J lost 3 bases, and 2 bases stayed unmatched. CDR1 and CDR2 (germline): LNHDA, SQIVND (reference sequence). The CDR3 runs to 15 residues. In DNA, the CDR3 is TGTGCCAGTAGTATAGAAGACAGGGACTACAATGAGCAGTTCTTC. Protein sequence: CASSIEDRDYNEQFF. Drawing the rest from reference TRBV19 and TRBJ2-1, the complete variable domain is DGGITQSPKYLFRKEGQNVTLSCEQNLNHDAMYWYRQDPGQGLRLIYYSQIVNDFQKGDIAEGYSVSREKKESFPLTVTSAQKNPTAFYLCASSIEDRDYNEQFFGPGTRLTVL.

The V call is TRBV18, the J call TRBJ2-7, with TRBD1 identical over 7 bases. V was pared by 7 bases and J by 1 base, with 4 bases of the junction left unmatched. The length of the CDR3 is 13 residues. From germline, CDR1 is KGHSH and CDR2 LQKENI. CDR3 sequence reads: CASCGQDSYEQYF. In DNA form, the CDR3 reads TGTGCCAGCTGCGGACAGGATTCCTACGAGCAGTACTTC.

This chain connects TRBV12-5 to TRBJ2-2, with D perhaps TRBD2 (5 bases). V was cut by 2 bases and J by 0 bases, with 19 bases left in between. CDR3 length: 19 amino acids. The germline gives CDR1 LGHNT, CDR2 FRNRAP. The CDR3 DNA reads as TGTGCTAGTGGTTTGCCACGGGGAGCGCCTACGGCGAACACCGGGGAGCTGTTTTTT. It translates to CASGLPRGAPTANTGELFF.

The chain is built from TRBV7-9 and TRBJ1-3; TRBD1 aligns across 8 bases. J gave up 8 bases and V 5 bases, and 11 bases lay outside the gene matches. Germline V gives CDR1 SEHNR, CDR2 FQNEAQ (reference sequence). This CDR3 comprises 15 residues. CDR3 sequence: CASSHGQGQGDTIYF. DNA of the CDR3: TGTGCCAGCAGCCACGGACAGGGACAAGGGGACACCATATATTTT.

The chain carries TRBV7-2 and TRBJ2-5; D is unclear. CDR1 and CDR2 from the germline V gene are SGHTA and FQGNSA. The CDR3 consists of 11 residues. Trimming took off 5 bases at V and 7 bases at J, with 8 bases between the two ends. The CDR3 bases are TGTGCCAGCAGCCCATCCATGACCCAGTACTTC. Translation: CASSPSMTQYF.

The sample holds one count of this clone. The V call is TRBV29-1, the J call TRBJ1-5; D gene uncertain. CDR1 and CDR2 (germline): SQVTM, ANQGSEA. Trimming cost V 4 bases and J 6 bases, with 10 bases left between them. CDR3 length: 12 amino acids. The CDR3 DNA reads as TGCAGCGTTGCCGGGGAGGGTCAGCCCCAGCATTTT. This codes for CSVAGEGQPQHF. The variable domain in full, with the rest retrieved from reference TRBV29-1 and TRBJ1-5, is SAVISQKPSRDICQRGTSLTIQCQVDSQVTMMFWYRQQPGQSLTLIATANQGSEATYESGFVIDKFPISRPNLTFSTLTVSNMSPEDSSIYLCSVAGEGQPQHFGDGTRLSIL.

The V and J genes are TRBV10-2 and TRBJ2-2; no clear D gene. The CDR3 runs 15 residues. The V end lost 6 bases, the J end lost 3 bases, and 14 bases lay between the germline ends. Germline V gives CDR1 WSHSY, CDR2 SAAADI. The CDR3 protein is CASRLGLPDTGELFF. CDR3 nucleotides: TGCGCCAGCAGGTTGGGCTTACCTGACACCGGGGAGCTGTTTTTT.